The clone carrying this T cell receptor (beta chain) was counted a single time. What it binds is unknown. cDNA came from 0.5 to 1 ug RNA primed by random hexamers. TCRdb itself ran the immunoSEQ multiplex PCR reads through MiXCR, one entry per CDR3 protein. Among roughly 200,000 distinct CDR3 sequences listed, roughly 94% were seen once. The entry originates in a study of CD8 T cells in Susac syndrome. Study observations and caveats: A relatively small number of individuals underwent TCR sequencing and HLA analysis.

V lost 7 bases to trimming and J lost 1 base, with 7 bases between them. CDR3 length: 12 amino acids. The germline V gene encodes CDR1 MNHEY and CDR2 SMNVEV (reference sequence). TCR beta sequences were obtained from blood CD8+ and CD4+ T cells. The material sequenced was CD4+ T cells from PBMCs. This clonotype was sampled from a human donor with multiple sclerosis. The V call is TRBV27, the J call TRBJ1-1, with a possible D match to TRBD1 (5 bases). The CDR3 DNA sequence: TGTGCCAGCATAGGGACGAACACTGAAGCTTTCTTT. It encodes CASIGTNTEAFF.